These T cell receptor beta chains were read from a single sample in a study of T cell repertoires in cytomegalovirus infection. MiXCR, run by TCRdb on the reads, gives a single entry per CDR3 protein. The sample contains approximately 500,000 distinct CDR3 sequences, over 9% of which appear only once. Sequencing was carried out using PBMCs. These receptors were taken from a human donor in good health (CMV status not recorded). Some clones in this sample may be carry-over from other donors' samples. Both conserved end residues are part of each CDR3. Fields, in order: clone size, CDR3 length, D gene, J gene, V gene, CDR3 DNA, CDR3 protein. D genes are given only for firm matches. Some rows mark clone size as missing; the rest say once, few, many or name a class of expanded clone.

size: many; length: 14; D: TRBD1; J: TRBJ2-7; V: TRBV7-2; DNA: TGTGCCAGCAGCCGGGACAGTGAAACCTACGAGCAGTACTTC; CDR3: CASSRDSETYEQYF
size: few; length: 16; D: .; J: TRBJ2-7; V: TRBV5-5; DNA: TGTGCCAGCAGCCCGGAGGGGCGAACCGGGCTATACGAGCAGTACTTC; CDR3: CASSPEGRTGLYEQYF
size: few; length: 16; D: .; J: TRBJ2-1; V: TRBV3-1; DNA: TGTGCCAGCAGCCCCGTGACTTTCAGCTCCTACAATGAGCAGTTCTTC; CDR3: CASSPVTFSSYNEQFF
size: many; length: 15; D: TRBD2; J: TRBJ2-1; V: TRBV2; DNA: TGTGCCAGCGTCCCGGGTAGCGGGGGGCCGGAGGAGCAGTTCTTC; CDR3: CASVPGSGGPEEQFF
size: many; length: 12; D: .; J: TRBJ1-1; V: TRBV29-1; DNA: TGCAGCGGTCGAAAGGGGATAAGTGAAGCTTTCTTT; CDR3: CSGRKGISEAFF
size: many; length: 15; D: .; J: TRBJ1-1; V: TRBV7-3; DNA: TGTGCCAGCAGCTTACGCCGCATCCGGGGGACTGAAGCTTTCTTT; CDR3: CASSLRRIRGTEAFF
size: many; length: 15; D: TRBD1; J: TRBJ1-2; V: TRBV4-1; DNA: TGCGCCAGCAGACCCTGGGACAGAACTAACTATGGCTACACCTTC; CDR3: CASRPWDRTNYGYTF
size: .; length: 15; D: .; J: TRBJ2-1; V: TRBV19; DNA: TGTGCCAGTAGTGTCCCCTGGAGTCGCTACAATGAGCAGTTCTTC; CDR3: CASSVPWSRYNEQFF
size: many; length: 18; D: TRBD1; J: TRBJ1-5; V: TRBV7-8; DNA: TGTGCCAGCAGCCCCAAACTAACAGGGGACACTAGCAATCAGCCCCAGCATTTT; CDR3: CASSPKLTGDTSNQPQHF
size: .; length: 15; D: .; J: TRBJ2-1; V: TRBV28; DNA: TGTGCCAGCAGTCCTCGACTAGTGGGACGCAATGAGCAGTTCTTC; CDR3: CASSPRLVGRNEQFF
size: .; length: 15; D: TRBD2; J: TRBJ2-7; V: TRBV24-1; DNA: TGTGCCACCAGTTCTGCCGGACTAGCGGGAGGCGAGCAGTACTTC; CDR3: CATSSAGLAGGEQYF
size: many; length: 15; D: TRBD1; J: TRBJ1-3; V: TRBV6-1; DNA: TGTGCCAGCAGTGACGGAGGGGGCGGTGGAAACACCATATATTTT; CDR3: CASSDGGGGGNTIYF
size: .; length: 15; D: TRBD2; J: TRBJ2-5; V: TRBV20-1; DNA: TGCAGTGCTAGGACTAGCGGGGGCCACCAAGAGACCCAGTACTTC; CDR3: CSARTSGGHQETQYF
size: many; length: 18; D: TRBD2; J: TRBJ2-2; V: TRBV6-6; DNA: TGTGCCAGCAGTTACCGCGTCGCGGCGGGGGGGGACACCGGGGAGCTGTTTTTT; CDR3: CASSYRVAAGGDTGELFF
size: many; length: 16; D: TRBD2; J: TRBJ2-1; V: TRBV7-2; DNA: TGTGCCAGCAGCTTAGTCCTTAGCGGGAGGGGCAATGAGCAGTTCTTC; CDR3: CASSLVLSGRGNEQFF